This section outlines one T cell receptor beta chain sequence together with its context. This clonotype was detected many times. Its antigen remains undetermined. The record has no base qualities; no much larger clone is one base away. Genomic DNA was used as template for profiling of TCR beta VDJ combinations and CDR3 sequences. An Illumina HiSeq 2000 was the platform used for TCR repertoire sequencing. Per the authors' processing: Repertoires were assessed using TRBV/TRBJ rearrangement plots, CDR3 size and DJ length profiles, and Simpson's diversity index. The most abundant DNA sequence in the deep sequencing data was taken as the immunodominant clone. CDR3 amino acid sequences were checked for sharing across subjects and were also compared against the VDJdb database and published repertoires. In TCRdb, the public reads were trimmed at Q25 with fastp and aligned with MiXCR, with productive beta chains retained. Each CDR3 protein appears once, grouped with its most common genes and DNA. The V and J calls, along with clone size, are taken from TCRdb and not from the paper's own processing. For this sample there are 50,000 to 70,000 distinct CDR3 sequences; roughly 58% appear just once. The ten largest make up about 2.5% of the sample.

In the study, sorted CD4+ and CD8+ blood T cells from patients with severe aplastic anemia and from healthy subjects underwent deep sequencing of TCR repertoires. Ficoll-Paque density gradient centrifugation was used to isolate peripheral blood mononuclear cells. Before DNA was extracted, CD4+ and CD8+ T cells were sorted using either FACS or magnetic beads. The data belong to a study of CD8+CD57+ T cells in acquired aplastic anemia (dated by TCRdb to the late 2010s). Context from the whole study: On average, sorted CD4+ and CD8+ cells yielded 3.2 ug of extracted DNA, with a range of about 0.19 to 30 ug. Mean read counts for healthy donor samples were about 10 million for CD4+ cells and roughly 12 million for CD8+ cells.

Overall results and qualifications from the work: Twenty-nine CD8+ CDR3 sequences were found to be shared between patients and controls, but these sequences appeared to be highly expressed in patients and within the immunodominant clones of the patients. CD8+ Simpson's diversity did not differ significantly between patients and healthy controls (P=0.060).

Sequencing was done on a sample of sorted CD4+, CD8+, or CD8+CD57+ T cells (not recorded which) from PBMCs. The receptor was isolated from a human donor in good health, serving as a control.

The CDR3 sequence is CASSVGGGGPEKLFF. The base sequence is TGTGCCAGCAGCGTAGGGGGGGGAGGACCCGAAAAACTGTTTTTT. The chain was built from TRBV9 and TRBJ1-4; the D segment could be TRBD1, given 5 matching bases. CDR1 SGDLS and CDR2 YYNGEE are derived from the germline V gene. V is clipped by 0 bases and J by 8 bases, and the sequence between their germline boundaries is 14 bases long. The CDR3 goes from the cysteine to the phenylalanine over 15 residues. Only the CDR3 region is kept as DNA, spanning 45 bases read in frame from base 1.